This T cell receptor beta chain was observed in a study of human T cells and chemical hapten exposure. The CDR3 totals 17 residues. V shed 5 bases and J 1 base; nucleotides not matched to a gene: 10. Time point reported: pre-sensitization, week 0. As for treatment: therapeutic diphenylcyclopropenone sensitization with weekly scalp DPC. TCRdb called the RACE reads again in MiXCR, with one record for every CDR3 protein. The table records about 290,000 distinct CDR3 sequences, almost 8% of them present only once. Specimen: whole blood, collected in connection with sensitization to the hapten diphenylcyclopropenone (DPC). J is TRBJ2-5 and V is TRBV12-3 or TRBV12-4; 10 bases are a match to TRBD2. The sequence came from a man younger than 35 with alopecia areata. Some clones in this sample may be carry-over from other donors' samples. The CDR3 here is CASSINQRGGIQETQYF. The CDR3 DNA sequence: TGTGCCAGCAGTATTAATCAGCGGGGGGGCATCCAAGAGACCCAGTACTTC.